The 27 T cell receptor beta chains listed next were all sequenced from one sample in a study of T cell changes during pregnancy in multiple sclerosis (dated by TCRdb to about 2019). Libraries were constructed by the immunoSEQ multiplex PCR assay. Not all clones reach the TCRdb copy of this immuneACCESS table, which keeps in-frame sequences only. Checked studies attribute under half of the gap to unresolved V genes and leave the rest unexplained. The sample table lists some 83,000 clones, over 80% of them with a count of one. In total, the top ten clones hold roughly 3.5% of the sample. Sequenced here: PBMCs, sampled in the first trimester of pregnancy. These TCRs come from a female donor in good health, serving as a control in a pregnancy study. Some clones in this sample may be carry-over from other donors' samples.

CDR3: CASSISTYRVGEQFF. The CDR3 DNA is TGTGCCAGCAGCATCTCGACCTACAGGGTAGGGGAGCAGTTCTTC. The chain couples TRBV7-2 to TRBJ2-1; possibly TRBD1 for D (6 bases). CDR3 length: 15 residues. The V gene lost 5 bases and the J gene lost 10 bases, with 21 bases spanning the gap. The V gene's germline CDR1 is SGHTA and CDR2 FQGNSA.

This clone was found a few times. This chain links TRBV9 with TRBJ2-3; 9 bases are a match to TRBD2. This CDR3 has 16 amino acids. Germline V CDR1 and CDR2: SGDLS, YYNGEE. With V trimmed by 0 bases and J by 4 bases, 6 bases remained unmatched. The CDR3 nucleotides are TGTGCCAGCAGCGTAGTCCTAGCGGGATTCCCAGATACGCAGTATTTT. Translation gives CASSVVLAGFPDTQYF.

The chain links TRBV6-4 to TRBJ1-1, with D possibly TRBD1 on 5 matching bases. CDR1 and CDR2 (germline): MRHNA, SNTAGT. The V end was cut by 7 bases, the J end by 4 bases, with 16 bases between. The length of the CDR3 is 14 residues. Written as DNA, the CDR3 is TGTGCCAGCAAGCGGAGGGACGGGGGCACTGAAGCTTTCTTT. It translates to CASKRRDGGTEAFF.

The V call is TRBV4-3, the J call TRBJ2-6; D ambiguous. Germline values: CDR1 LGHNA, CDR2 YSLEER. Between the trimmed V and J ends, which lost 0 bases and 0 bases, there was a span of 6 bases. This CDR3 has 16 residues. CDR3 amino acids: CASSQDRYSGANVLTF. Written as DNA, the CDR3 is TGCGCCAGCAGCCAAGATCGCTACTCTGGGGCCAACGTCCTGACTTTC.

This clone was seen a single time. The chain employs TRBV5-4 and TRBJ1-1, with D maybe TRBD1 (6 bases). The germline V and J ends were trimmed by 4 bases and 7 bases, with 11 bases remaining between them. The CDR3 consists of 12 residues. Germline V gives CDR1 SGHNT, CDR2 YYREEE (reference sequence). This chain's CDR3 is CASSRGGGEAFF. CDR3 coding DNA: TGTGCCAGCAGCCGTGGGGGCGGTGAAGCTTTCTTT.

The rearrangement links TRBV27 to TRBJ2-7; 7 positions match TRBD1. Trimming cost V 4 bases and J 1 base; bases outside gene matches: 7. The CDR3 sequence is 15 residues long. Germline lookup yields CDR1 MNHEY and CDR2 SMNVEV (reference sequence). The DNA for the CDR3 is TGTGCCAGCAGTTCCGTCGTCAGGGGGTCCTACGAGCAGTACTTC. Amino acids: CASSSVVRGSYEQYF.

In this sample, this clone turned up once. The rearrangement uses TRBV9 and TRBJ2-7; TRBD1 matches 9 bases. The germline V gene encodes CDR1 SGDLS and CDR2 YYNGEE. Trimming took 4 bases from V and 5 from J; bases not matched to a gene: 10. The CDR3 is 15 residues long. The CDR3 DNA sequence: TGTGCCAGCAGCCTAAGGACAGGGGATGTACACGAGCAGTACTTC. Translating gives CASSLRTGDVHEQYF.

The rearrangement links TRBV11-3 to TRBJ2-5; D gene uncertain. The CDR3 is 15 amino acids. V was clipped by 1 base and J by 2 bases, with 11 bases between them. Germline V gene lookup returns CDR1 SGHNT and CDR2 YENEEA. As DNA, the CDR3 is TGTGCCAGCAGCTTAGGACGATGGCGGCAAGAGACCCAGTACTTC. The encoded protein is CASSLGRWRQETQYF.

The chain employs TRBV6-1 and TRBJ1-4; 8 bases agree with TRBD1. This CDR3 contains 13 residues. J gave up 7 bases and V 3 bases, and 1 base lay outside the gene matches. Per the germline V gene, CDR1 is MNHNS and CDR2 is SASEGT. The CDR3 here is CASSETGVEKLFF. The CDR3 nucleotides are TGTGCCAGCAGTGAGACAGGGGTTGAAAAACTGTTTTTT.

The chain has TRBV5-1 and TRBJ2-5, with TRBD2 identical over 8 bases. From germline, CDR1 is SGHRS and CDR2 YFSETQ. The CDR3 sequence is 15 residues long. With V trimmed by 0 bases and J by 5 bases, 6 bases remained unmatched. This chain's CDR3 is CASSLAGGSGETQYF. In nucleotides, the CDR3 is TGCGCCAGCAGCTTGGCGGGGGGGTCCGGGGAGACCCAGTACTTC.

V is TRBV7-2 and J is TRBJ2-5, with a tentative D call TRBD2 (5 bases). Germline V gene lookup returns CDR1 SGHTA and CDR2 FQGNSA. Between the trimmed V and J ends, which lost 5 bases and 2 bases, there was a span of 15 bases. CDR3 length equals 15 residues. This CDR3 reads CASSLDSGSQETQYF. CDR3 coding DNA: TGTGCCAGCAGCCTGGACTCGGGGAGTCAAGAGACCCAGTACTTC.

This chain uses TRBV15 with TRBJ2-3; no definite D call. The CDR3 is 15 amino acids. CDR1 is LNHNV and CDR2 is YYDKDF in the germline V gene (reference sequence). V was cut by 0 bases and J by 2 bases, with 9 bases left in between. CDR3 sequence reads: CATSRDGKYTDTQYF. CDR3 DNA sequence: TGTGCCACCAGCAGAGATGGCAAATACACAGATACGCAGTATTTT.

The chain employs TRBV2 and TRBJ1-2; a possible D gene is TRBD1 (5 bases). The V gene's germline CDR1 is SNHLY and CDR2 FYNNEI. The CDR3 covers 14 residues. Trimming removed 11 bases from V and 0 bases from J, with 16 bases in between. Written as DNA, the CDR3 is TGTGCCCGCGGGGACGGAACGTCTAACTATGGCTACACCTTC. This gives the protein CARGDGTSNYGYTF.

The rearrangement uses TRBV7-3 and TRBJ2-1; D uncertain. Germline V CDR1 and CDR2: SGHTA, FQGTGA. The CDR3 sequence is 15 residues long. The V end was cut by 5 bases, the J end by 0 bases, with 11 bases between. Written as DNA, the CDR3 is TGTGCCAGCAGCCGCTTTCGGAGCTCCTACAATGAGCAGTTCTTC. Its translation is CASSRFRSSYNEQFF.

The chain is built from TRBV5-6 and TRBJ1-6; 11 nucleotides align to TRBD1. Trimming removed 4 bases from V and 7 bases from J; junction bases left unmatched: 1. This CDR3 is built from 14 residues. From germline, CDR1 is SGHDT and CDR2 YYEEEE. The CDR3 sequence: CASSRDRGNSPLHF. In DNA, the CDR3 is TGTGCCAGCAGCCGGGACAGGGGGAATTCACCCCTCCACTTT.

The chain is built from TRBV28 and TRBJ1-4; TRBD1 agrees at 7 bases. The CDR3 consists of 15 residues. Germline trimming cut 7 bases from V and 5 bases from J; bases unmatched to any gene: 10. The germline CDR1 and CDR2 sequences are MDHEN and SYDVKM. The CDR3: CASKPPGTANEKLFF. CDR3 sequence (DNA): TGTGCCAGCAAGCCTCCCGGGACAGCAAATGAAAAACTGTTTTTT.

The V gene is TRBV11-3, the J gene TRBJ2-1; perhaps TRBD1 as D (5 bases). Germline lookup yields CDR1 SGHNT and CDR2 YENEEA. The V end lost 4 bases, the J end lost 6 bases, and 7 bases lay between the germline ends. The CDR3 length is 12 residues. The CDR3 nucleotides read TGTGCCAGCAGCTCAGACAGCAATGAGCAGTTCTTC. The encoded protein is CASSSDSNEQFF.

This clone was detected only once. The J gene is TRBJ2-3, the V gene TRBV4-3; 7 bases are shared with TRBD2. Germline lookup yields CDR1 LGHNA and CDR2 YSLEER. The CDR3 has 15 residues. After removal of 4 bases from V and 0 bases from J, the junction contained 4 bases not matched to a gene. The CDR3 nucleotides read TGCGCCAGCAGCCCCGGGACTATTAGCACAGATACGCAGTATTTT. Amino acid sequence: CASSPGTISTDTQYF.

V usage is TRBV4-2 and J usage is TRBJ2-7, with 10 bases matching TRBD2. J lost 3 bases, V lost 2 bases, and 4 bases had no gene match. The length of the CDR3 is 15 residues. CDR1 and CDR2 from the germline V gene are LGHNA and YNFKEQ. As DNA, the CDR3 is TGTGCCAGCAGCCAAAGTCTAGCGGGAGACTACGAGCAGTACTTC. It translates to CASSQSLAGDYEQYF.

This rearrangement joins TRBV28 to TRBJ1-2; TRBD1 matches at 7 bases. The V gene's germline CDR1 is MDHEN and CDR2 SYDVKM. J lost 8 bases, V lost 3 bases, and 6 bases had no gene match. This CDR3 comprises 13 residues. Here the CDR3 reads CASSFRTGLGYTF. CDR3 sequence (DNA): TGTGCCAGCAGTTTCAGGACAGGCCTGGGCTACACCTTC.

This chain links TRBV6-6 with TRBJ1-5, with D possibly TRBD1 on 6 matching bases. This CDR3 has 13 amino acids. Trimming stripped 5 bases from V and 6 bases from J, with 11 bases between. Germline V CDR1 and CDR2: MNHNY, SVGAGI (reference sequence). CDR3 sequence: CASSAQQGQPQHF. The DNA for the CDR3 is TGTGCCAGCAGTGCACAACAGGGTCAGCCCCAGCATTTT.

The rearrangement links TRBV29-1 to TRBJ1-2, with 9 bases that match TRBD1. Germline assignment: CDR1 SQVTM and CDR2 ANQGSEA. After removal of 3 bases from V and 2 bases from J, the junction contained 4 bases not matched to a gene. The CDR3 sequence is 14 residues long. CDR3 amino acids: CSVEPGQGNYGYTF. The CDR3 DNA is TGCAGCGTTGAGCCGGGACAGGGAAACTATGGCTACACCTTC.

J is TRBJ1-1 and V is TRBV19; D is perhaps TRBD1 (6 bases). The CDR3 spans 17 residues. With 3 bases removed from V and 2 bases from J, the gap between germline ends came to 19 bases. Per the germline V gene, CDR1 is LNHDA and CDR2 is SQIVND (reference sequence). The CDR3 bases are TGTGCCAGTAGTATTGCCCCCCAAATACAGGGAAACACTGAAGCTTTCTTT. As protein: CASSIAPQIQGNTEAFF.

In regard to this clone: Germline and junction disagree at one end, which may indicate a read error. The chain carries TRBV14 and TRBJ2-7; 7 bases map to TRBD2. The germline V gene encodes CDR1 SGHDN and CDR2 FVKESK. The CDR3 is 15 residues long. The CDR3 reads CASSQVLAASYEQYF. CDR3 bases: TGTGCCAGCAGTCAAGTCCTAGCGGCTTCCTACGAGCAGTACTTC. The full variable domain, rest sourced from reference TRBV14 and TRBJ2-7, is EAGVTQFPSHSVIEKGQTVTLRCDPISGHDNLYWYRRVMGKEIKFLLHFVKESKQDESGMPNNRFLAERTGGTYSTLKVQPAELEDSGVYFCASSQVLAASYEQYFGPGTRLTVT.

This chain uses TRBV11-2 with TRBJ1-6, with D perhaps TRBD1 (5 bases). This CDR3 has 15 amino acids. Germline assignment: CDR1 SGHAT and CDR2 FQNNGV. The V end was cut by 5 bases, the J end by 10 bases, with 18 bases between. CDR3 loop: CASSSIRGVVSPLHF. CDR3 nucleotides: TGTGCCAGCAGCAGTATCCGGGGGGTTGTATCACCCCTCCACTTT. Together with reference TRBV11-2 and TRBJ1-6, the CDR3 gives the full variable domain: EAGVAQSPRYKIIEKRQSVAFWCNPISGHATLYWYQQILGQGPKLLIQFQNNGVVDDSQLPKDRFSAERLKGVDSTLKIQPAKLEDSAVYLCASSSIRGVVSPLHFGNGTRLTVT.

The chain couples TRBV7-2 to TRBJ1-2; D may be TRBD1 (5 bases). Trimming stripped 5 bases from V and 3 bases from J, with 10 bases between. CDR1 and CDR2 (germline): SGHTA, FQGNSA. This CDR3 comprises 13 residues. The CDR3 reads CASSRMTDYGYTF. CDR3 coding DNA: TGTGCCAGCAGCCGAATGACAGACTATGGCTACACCTTC.

The chain couples TRBV7-2 to TRBJ2-5; a weak D match, TRBD1 (5 bases). Trimming cost V 2 bases and J 3 bases, with 19 bases left between them. CDR1 and CDR2 (germline): SGHTA, FQGNSA. This CDR3 region has 17 residues. CDR3 coding DNA: TGTGCCAGCAGCTTAATTCACCCCCGGACACAAAAAGAGACCCAGTACTTC. Translation gives CASSLIHPRTQKETQYF.